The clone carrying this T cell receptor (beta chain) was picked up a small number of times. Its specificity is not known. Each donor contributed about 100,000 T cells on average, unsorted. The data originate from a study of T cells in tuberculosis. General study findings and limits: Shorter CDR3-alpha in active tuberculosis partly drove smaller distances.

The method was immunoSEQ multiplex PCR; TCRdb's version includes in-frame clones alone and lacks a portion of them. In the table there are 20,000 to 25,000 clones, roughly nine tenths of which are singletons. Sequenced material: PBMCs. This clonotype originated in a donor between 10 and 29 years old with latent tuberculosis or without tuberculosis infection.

DNA of the CDR3: TGCAGCGTTGATTCAGGGTTCACTGAAGCTTTCTTT. It yields the protein CSVDSGFTEAFF. J is TRBJ1-1 and V is TRBV29-1; the D gene is possibly TRBD1 (5 bases). The CDR3 totals 12 residues. V was pared by 3 bases and J by 4 bases, with 9 bases between. Germline V gene lookup returns CDR1 SQVTM and CDR2 ANQGSEA. Supplemented by reference TRBV29-1 and TRBJ1-1, the full variable domain reads SAVISQKPSRDICQRGTSLTIQCQVDSQVTMMFWYRQQPGQSLTLIATANQGSEATYESGFVIDKFPISRPNLTFSTLTVSNMSPEDSSIYLCSVDSGFTEAFFGQGTRLTVV.